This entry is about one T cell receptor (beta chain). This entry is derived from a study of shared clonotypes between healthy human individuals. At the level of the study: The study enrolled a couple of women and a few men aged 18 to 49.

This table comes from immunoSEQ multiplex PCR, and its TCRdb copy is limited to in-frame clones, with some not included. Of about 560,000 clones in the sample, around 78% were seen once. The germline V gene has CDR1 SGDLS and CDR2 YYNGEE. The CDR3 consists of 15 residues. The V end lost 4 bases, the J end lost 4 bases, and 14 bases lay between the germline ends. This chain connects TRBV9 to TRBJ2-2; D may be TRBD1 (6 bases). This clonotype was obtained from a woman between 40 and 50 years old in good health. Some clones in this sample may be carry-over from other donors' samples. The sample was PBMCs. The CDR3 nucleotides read TGTGCCAGCAGCCTTTCAGGGGCGGGCACCGGGGAGCTGTTTTTT. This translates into CASSLSGAGTGELFF.